The source of this T cell receptor beta chain is a study of monozygotic twins with inflammatory bowel disease. General study points: TCRbeta diversity (inverse Simpson) was lower in IBD patients than in healthy co-twins.

About this clonotype itself: Antigen unknown.

Looked up from germline, CDR1 is SGHTA and CDR2 is FQGNSA. There are 14 residues in the CDR3. UMIs were attached via template switching, each with a 6-nucleotide sample barcode. TCRdb reprocessed the 5' RACE reads and reports one entry per CDR3 protein, with no DNA. This sample's clone table lists about 450,000 distinct CDR3 sequences. The sequencing sample was made of blood. V gene TRBV7-2 combines with J gene TRBJ2-5. The sequence was collected from a human donor with ulcerative colitis or Crohn's disease, or a healthy co-twin of an affected twin (not recorded which). The CDR3 region is CASSHFGRQETQYF.